This T cell receptor (beta chain) was captured by sequencing in a study of OX40 agonist ivuxolimab in advanced cancers. Turning to the study itself: In this cohort, patients received ivuxolimab, an agonistic anti-OX40 (CD134) antibody. Eligibility rules accepted prior anti-PD-1, anti-PD-L1 or anti-CTLA-4 therapy, and approximately 40% had some. Whole-study findings and limits: The average count of expanded clones was higher among CD8+ T cells than among CD4+.

The method was immunoSEQ multiplex PCR; TCRdb's version includes in-frame clones alone and lacks a portion of them. The sample records approximately 45,000 clones, 82% being singletons. Germline CDR1 and CDR2: KGHSH and LQKENI. Trimming took 2 bases from V and 5 from J, leaving 3 bases between them. This CDR3 has 11 amino acids. Worth noting for this clone: The antigen remains undetermined. Within the sample, other DNA sequences also encode this same CDR3.

The receptor was derived from an adult with an advanced solid tumor such as melanoma, head and neck, liver or kidney cancer. V gene TRBV18 combines with J gene TRBJ2-5; D unresolved. Sequences were derived from CD4+ or CD8+ T cells sorted from blood, sampled in a trial of the OX40 agonist ivuxolimab. CDR3 sequence: CASSPGETQYF. DNA for the CDR3: TGTGCCAGCTCACCAGGGGAGACCCAGTACTTC.